The rows below give T cell receptor beta chains drawn from one sample of a study of blood T cell repertoires in COVID-19. TCRdb's copy holds only in-frame clones and misses some; the assay was immunoSEQ multiplex PCR. Here the sample spans over 100,000 clones, roughly 80% being singletons. Sequenced: peripheral blood. These receptors were obtained from a man aged 70-80 years with acute or convalescent COVID-19. CDR3s include the opening cysteine and the closing phenylalanine or tryptophan. The D gene is left open where the match is weak. Rows may omit the clone size; those that give it use once, few, many or a size class.

d_call	clone_size	v_call	j_call	cdr3_aa	cdr3_nt
NA	once	TRBV5-8	TRBJ2-3	CASSLQGGSPDTQYF	TGTGCCAGCAGCTTGCAGGGGGGAAGTCCAGATACGCAGTATTTT
NA	NA	TRBV9	TRBJ1-1	CASSAQGMNTEAFF	TGTGCCAGCAGCGCACAGGGTATGAACACTGAAGCTTTCTTT
NA	NA	TRBV6-5	TRBJ1-2	CASRATGGREYGYTF	TGTGCCAGCAGGGCGACGGGGGGAAGAGAGTATGGCTACACCTTC
NA	NA	TRBV2	TRBJ1-1	CASRGRRDTEAFF	TGTGCCAGCCGTGGACGGCGGGACACTGAAGCTTTCTTT
NA	NA	TRBV30	TRBJ1-4	CAWSIGVDFSREKLFF	TGTGCCTGGAGCATCGGGGTAGACTTTTCGCGGGAAAAACTGTTTTTT
NA	NA	TRBV7-2	TRBJ1-2	CASSESGIGYGYTF	TGTGCCAGCAGCGAGTCAGGGATTGGCTATGGCTACACCTTC
TRBD1	once	TRBV25-1	TRBJ2-3	CASSEWSRRGSPDTQYF	TGTGCCAGCAGTGAATGGAGTCGCAGGGGGAGCCCAGATACGCAGTATTTT
NA	NA	TRBV7-2	TRBJ2-1	CASSFTGPNEQFF	TGTGCCAGCAGCTTCACTGGTCCAAATGAGCAGTTCTTC
NA	NA	TRBV10-3	TRBJ1-2	CAISGEQHYGYTF	TGTGCCATCAGTGGAGAACAGCACTATGGCTACACCTTC
TRBD1	NA	TRBV30	TRBJ1-4	CASGQGAEKLFF	TGTGCCTCAGGGCAGGGGGCTGAAAAACTGTTTTTT
NA	NA	TRBV19	TRBJ1-4	CASSTLLEKLFF	TGTGCCAGTAGTACCCTTCTCGAAAAACTGTTTTTT
NA	once	TRBV3-1/TRBV3-2	TRBJ2-2	CASSQGYRNTGELFF	TGTGCCAGCAGCCAAGGCTACCGGAACACCGGGGAGCTGTTTTTT
TRBD2	NA	TRBV7-2	TRBJ2-2	CASSLASGRFNTGELFF	TGTGCCAGCAGCTTAGCGAGCGGGAGGTTTAACACCGGGGAGCTGTTTTTT
TRBD2	NA	TRBV5-1	TRBJ2-7	CASSLVPTSGGYEQYF	TGCGCCAGCAGCTTGGTTCCGACTAGCGGGGGATACGAGCAGTACTTC
NA	NA	TRBV21-1	TRBJ2-1	CASSIGQRLAGATRSYNEQFF	TGTGCCAGCAGCATTGGGCAAAGACTAGCGGGAGCCACAAGGTCCTACAATGAGCAGTTCTTC
NA	NA	TRBV30	TRBJ1-3	CAWRAQGWSSGNTIYF	TGTGCCTGGAGAGCACAGGGATGGAGCTCTGGAAACACCATATATTTT
NA	NA	TRBV9	TRBJ1-1	CASSVGGENTEAFF	TGTGCCAGCAGCGTAGGAGGAGAGAACACTGAAGCTTTCTTT
TRBD2	NA	TRBV9	TRBJ2-1	CASSVGGGRTNEQFF	TGTGCCAGCAGCGTAGGAGGCGGGAGGACCAATGAGCAGTTCTTC
NA	NA	TRBV7-2	TRBJ2-7	CASSPDSSSYEQYF	TGTGCCAGCAGCCCGGACTCGAGCTCCTACGAGCAGTACTTC
NA	NA	TRBV21-1	TRBJ1-1	CASSKKGAQGCTEAFF	TGTGCCAGCAGCAAAAAAGGGGCACAGGGATGCACTGAAGCTTTCTTT
NA	once	TRBV2	TRBJ1-5	CASSGDTVNQPQHF	TGTGCCAGCAGCGGGGACACCGTTAATCAGCCCCAGCATTTT
TRBD1	NA	TRBV5-6	TRBJ2-7	CASFGQGAGHEQYF	TGTGCCAGCTTCGGACAGGGCGCGGGACACGAGCAGTACTTC
NA	NA	TRBV5-4	TRBJ1-1	CASSLRAGKPEAFF	TGTGCCAGCAGCTTAAGAGCGGGGAAACCTGAAGCTTTCTTT
TRBD1	NA	TRBV6-5	TRBJ2-7	CASTGTGGSEQYF	TGTGCCAGCACCGGGACAGGGGGCTCCGAGCAGTACTTC
NA	NA	TRBV4-1	TRBJ1-3	CASSQGSGQNYQNTIYF	TGCGCCAGCAGCCAGGGCAGCGGACAGAACTACCAAAACACCATATATTTT
NA	NA	TRBV11-2	TRBJ2-3	CASSPMAGARDTQYF	TGTGCCAGCAGCCCGATGGCGGGCGCCCGGGATACGCAGTATTTT
TRBD2	NA	TRBV7-8	TRBJ2-1	CASSFWTSEKFF	TGTGCCAGCAGCTTCTGGACTAGCGAGAAGTTCTTC
TRBD1	NA	TRBV29-1	TRBJ1-2	CSVVVDRGHFGYTF	TGCAGCGTTGTTGTCGACAGGGGACACTTTGGCTACACCTTC
TRBD1	once	TRBV24-1	TRBJ1-1	CATSGQGRSGTEAFF	TGTGCCACCAGTGGACAGGGGAGGTCGGGAACTGAAGCTTTCTTT
NA	NA	TRBV5-1	TRBJ2-7	CASSLDRPVYYEQYF	TGCGCCAGCAGCTTGGACAGGCCCGTCTACTACGAGCAGTACTTC
TRBD1	NA	TRBV28	TRBJ1-5	CASSPSGTGVRNQPQHF	TGTGCCAGCAGCCCTTCCGGGACAGGGGTTAGGAATCAGCCCCAGCATTTT
TRBD2	NA	TRBV25-1	TRBJ2-1	CASSEYRGLAGVPEQFF	TGTGCCAGCAGTGAATATAGGGGACTAGCGGGAGTCCCTGAGCAGTTCTTC
NA	NA	TRBV7-9	TRBJ1-1	CASSLTSGLSEAFF	TGTGCCAGCAGCTTGACCTCAGGTTTAAGCGAAGCTTTCTTT
TRBD1	NA	TRBV30	TRBJ1-1	CAWRDRGDTEAFF	TGTGCCTGGAGGGACAGGGGGGACACTGAAGCTTTCTTT
TRBD1	NA	TRBV11-2	TRBJ2-7	CASSLDRTGVYEQYF	TGTGCCAGCAGCTTAGATCGAACAGGGGTCTACGAGCAGTACTTC
TRBD1	NA	TRBV30	TRBJ2-7	CAWQRTGVSNEQYF	TGTGCCTGGCAGAGGACAGGGGTTTCTAACGAGCAGTACTTC
NA	NA	TRBV5-5	TRBJ1-5	CASSLTPTNQPQHF	TGTGCCAGCAGCTTGACTCCGACTAATCAGCCCCAGCATTTT
NA	NA	TRBV28	TRBJ2-7	CASSLDRLYEQYF	TGTGCCAGCAGTTTGGACAGACTGTACGAGCAGTACTTC